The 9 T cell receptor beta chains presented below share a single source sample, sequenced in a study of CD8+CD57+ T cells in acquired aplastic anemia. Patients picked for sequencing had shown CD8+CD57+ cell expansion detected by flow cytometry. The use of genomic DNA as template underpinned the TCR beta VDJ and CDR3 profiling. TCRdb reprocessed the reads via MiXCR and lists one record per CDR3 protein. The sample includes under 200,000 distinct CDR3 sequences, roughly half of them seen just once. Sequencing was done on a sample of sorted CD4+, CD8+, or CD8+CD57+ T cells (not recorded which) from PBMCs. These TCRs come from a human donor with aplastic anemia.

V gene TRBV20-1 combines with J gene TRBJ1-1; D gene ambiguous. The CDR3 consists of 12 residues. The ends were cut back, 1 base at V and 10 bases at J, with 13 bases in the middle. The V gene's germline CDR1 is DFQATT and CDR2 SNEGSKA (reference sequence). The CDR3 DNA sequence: TGCAGTGCTAGAGGGACGCCCCTACTAGCTTTCTTT. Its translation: CSARGTPLLAFF.

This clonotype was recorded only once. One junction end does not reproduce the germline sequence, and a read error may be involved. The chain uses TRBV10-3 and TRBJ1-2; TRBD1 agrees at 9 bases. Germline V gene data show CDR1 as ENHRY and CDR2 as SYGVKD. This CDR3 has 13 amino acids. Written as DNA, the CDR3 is TGTGCCAGCAGTAGGACAGGGGTCTATGGCTACACCTTC. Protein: CASSRTGVYGYTF.

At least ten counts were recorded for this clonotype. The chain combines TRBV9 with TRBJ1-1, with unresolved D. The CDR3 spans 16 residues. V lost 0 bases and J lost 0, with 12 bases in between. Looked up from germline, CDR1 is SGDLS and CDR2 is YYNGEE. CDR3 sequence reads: CASSVGIVAMNTEAFF. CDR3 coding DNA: TGTGCCAGCAGCGTAGGGATTGTGGCCATGAACACTGAAGCTTTCTTT.

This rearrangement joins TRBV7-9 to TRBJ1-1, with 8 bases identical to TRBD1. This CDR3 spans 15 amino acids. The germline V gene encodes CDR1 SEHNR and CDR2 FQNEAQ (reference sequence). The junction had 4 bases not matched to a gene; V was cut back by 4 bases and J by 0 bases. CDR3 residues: CASSSSGGMNTEAFF. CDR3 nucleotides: TGTGCCAGCAGCTCGTCAGGGGGCATGAACACTGAAGCTTTCTTT.

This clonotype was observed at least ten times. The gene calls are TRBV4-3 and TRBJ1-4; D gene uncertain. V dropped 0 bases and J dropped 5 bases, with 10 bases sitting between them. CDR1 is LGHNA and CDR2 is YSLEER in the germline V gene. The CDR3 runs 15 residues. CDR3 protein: CASSQDGSPNEKLFF. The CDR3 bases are TGCGCCAGCAGCCAAGATGGCAGCCCGAATGAAAAACTGTTTTTT.

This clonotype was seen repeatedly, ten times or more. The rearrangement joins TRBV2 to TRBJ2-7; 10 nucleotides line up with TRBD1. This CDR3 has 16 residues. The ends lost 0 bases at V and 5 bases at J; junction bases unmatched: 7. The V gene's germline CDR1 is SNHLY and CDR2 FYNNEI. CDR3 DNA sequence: TGTGCCAGCAGTGAAGCGCGGGGACAGGGGTTTAACGAGCAGTACTTC. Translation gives CASSEARGQGFNEQYF.

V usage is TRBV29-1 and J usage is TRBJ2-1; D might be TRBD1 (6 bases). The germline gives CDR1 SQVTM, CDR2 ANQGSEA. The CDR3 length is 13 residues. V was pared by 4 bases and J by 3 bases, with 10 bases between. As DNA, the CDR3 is TGCAGCGTTGTGTCGGACAGCTACAATGAGCAGTTCTTC. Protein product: CSVVSDSYNEQFF.

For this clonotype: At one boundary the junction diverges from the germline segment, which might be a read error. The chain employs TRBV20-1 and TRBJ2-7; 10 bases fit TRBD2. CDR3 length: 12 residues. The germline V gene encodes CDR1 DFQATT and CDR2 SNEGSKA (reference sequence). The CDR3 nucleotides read TGCAGTGCCCTAACAACTAGCGGGAATTCATATTTC. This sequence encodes CSALTTSGNSYF.

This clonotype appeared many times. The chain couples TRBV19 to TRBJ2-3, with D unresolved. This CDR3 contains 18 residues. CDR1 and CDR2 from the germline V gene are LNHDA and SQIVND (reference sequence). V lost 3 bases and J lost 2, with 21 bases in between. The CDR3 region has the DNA TGTGCCAGTAGTATTTCGTGGTTCGGACGACGATCCACAGATACGCAGTATTTT. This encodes CASSISWFGRRSTDTQYF.